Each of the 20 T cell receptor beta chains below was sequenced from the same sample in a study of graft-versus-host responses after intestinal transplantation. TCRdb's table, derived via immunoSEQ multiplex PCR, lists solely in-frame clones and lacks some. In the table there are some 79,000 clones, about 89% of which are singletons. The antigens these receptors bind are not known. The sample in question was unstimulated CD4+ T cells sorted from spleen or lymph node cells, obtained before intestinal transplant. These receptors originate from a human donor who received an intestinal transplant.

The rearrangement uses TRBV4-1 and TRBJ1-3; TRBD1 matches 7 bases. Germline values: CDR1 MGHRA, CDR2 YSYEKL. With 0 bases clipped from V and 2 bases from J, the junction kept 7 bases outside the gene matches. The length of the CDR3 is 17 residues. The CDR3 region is CASSQDPSTGPGNTIYF. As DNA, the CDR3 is TGCGCCAGCAGCCAAGACCCCTCGACAGGGCCTGGAAACACCATATATTTT.

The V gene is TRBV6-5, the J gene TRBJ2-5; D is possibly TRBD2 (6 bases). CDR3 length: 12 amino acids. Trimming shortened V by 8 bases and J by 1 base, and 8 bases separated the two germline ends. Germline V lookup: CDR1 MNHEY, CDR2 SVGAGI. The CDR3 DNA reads TGTGCCAGCTCGGAGGGCCAAGAGACCCAGTACTTC. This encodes CASSEGQETQYF.

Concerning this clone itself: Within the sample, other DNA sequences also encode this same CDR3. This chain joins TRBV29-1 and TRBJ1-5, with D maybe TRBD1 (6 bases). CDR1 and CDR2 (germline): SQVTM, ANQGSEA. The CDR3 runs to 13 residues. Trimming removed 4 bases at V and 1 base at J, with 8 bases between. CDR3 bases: TGCAGCGTTGGGCAGGGGAGCAATCAGCCCCAGCATTTT. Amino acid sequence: CSVGQGSNQPQHF.

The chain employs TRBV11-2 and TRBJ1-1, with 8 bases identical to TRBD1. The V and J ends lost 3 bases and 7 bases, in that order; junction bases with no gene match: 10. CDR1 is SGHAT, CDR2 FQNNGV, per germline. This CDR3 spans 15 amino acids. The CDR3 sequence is CASSFDRGGGIEAFF. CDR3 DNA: TGTGCCAGCAGCTTCGACAGGGGAGGGGGTATTGAAGCTTTCTTT.

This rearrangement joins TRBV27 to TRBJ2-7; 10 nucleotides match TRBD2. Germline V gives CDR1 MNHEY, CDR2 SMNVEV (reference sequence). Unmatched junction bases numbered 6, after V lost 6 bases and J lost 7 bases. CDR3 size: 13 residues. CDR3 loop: CASSPVAGGEQYF. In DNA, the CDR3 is TGTGCCAGCAGCCCAGTAGCGGGAGGTGAGCAGTACTTC.

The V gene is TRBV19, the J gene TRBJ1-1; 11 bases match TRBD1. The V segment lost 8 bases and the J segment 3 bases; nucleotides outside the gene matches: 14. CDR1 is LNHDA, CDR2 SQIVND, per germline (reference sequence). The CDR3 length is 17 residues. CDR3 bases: TGTGCCAGTTCCTCTGGCCGGACAGGGGGCATGCACACTGAAGCTTTCTTT. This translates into CASSSGRTGGMHTEAFF.

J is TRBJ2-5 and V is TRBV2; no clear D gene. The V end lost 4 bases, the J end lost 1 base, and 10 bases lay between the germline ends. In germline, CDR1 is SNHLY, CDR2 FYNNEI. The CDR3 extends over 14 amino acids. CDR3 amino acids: CASSVVSIQETQYF. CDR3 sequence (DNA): TGTGCCAGCAGTGTAGTGTCCATCCAAGAGACCCAGTACTTC.

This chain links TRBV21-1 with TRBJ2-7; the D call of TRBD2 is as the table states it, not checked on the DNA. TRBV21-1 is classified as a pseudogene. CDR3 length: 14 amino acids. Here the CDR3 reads CASSKRLAGGEQYF. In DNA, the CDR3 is TGTGCCAGCAGCAAGAGGCTAGCGGGAGGCGAGCAGTACTTC.

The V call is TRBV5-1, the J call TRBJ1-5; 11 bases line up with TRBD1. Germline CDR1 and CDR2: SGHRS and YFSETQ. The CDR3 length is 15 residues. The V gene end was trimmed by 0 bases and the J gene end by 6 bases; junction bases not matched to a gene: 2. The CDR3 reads CASSLEGQGGQPQHF. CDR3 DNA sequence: TGCGCCAGCAGCTTGGAGGGACAGGGGGGTCAGCCCCAGCATTTT.

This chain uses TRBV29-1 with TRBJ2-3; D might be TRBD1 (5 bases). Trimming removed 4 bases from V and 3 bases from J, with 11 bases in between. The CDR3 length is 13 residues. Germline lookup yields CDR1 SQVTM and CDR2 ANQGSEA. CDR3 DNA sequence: TGCAGCGTTGGGGCAGGGCTTACAGATACGCAGTATTTT. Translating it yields CSVGAGLTDTQYF.

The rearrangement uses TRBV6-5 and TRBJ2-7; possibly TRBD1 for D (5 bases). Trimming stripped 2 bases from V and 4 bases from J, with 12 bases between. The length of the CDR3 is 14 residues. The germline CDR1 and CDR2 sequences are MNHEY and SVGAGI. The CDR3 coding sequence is TGTGCCAGCAGTTACCAGGGTTTTCCGTACGAGCAGTACTTC. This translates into CASSYQGFPYEQYF.

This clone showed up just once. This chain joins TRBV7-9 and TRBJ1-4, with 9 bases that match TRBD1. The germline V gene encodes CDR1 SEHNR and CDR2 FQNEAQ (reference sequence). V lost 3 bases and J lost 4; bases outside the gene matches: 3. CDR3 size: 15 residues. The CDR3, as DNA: TGTGCCAGCAGCTTCCTGACAGGGGGTAATGAAAAACTGTTTTTT. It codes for CASSFLTGGNEKLFF.

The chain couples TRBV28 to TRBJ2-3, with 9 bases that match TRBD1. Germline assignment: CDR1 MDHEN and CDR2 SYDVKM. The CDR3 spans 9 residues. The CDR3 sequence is CAGQGTQYF. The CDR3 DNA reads TGTGCGGGACAGGGTACGCAGTATTTT.

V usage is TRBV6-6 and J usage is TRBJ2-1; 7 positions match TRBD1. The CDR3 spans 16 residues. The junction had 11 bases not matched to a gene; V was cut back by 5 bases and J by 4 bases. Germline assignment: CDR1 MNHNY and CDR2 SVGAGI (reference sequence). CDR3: CASSGQGVSTYNEQFF. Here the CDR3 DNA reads TGTGCCAGCAGTGGCCAGGGGGTTAGTACTTACAATGAGCAGTTCTTC.

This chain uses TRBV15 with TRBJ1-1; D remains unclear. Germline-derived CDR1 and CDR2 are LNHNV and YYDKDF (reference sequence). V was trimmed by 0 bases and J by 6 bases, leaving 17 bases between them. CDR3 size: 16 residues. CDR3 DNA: TGTGCCACCAGCAGAGATCCTAAAGGGAGCGCTGCTGAAGCTTTCTTT. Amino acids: CATSRDPKGSAAEAFF.

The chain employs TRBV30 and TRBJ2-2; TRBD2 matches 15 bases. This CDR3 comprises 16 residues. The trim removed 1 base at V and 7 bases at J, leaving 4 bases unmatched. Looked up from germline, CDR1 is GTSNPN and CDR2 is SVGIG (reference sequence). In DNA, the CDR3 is TGTGCCTGGAGTGGGGGACTAGCGGGGGGCGTCGGGGAGCTGTTTTTT. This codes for CAWSGGLAGGVGELFF. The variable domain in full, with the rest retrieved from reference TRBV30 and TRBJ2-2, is SQTIHQWPATLVQPVGSPLSLECTVEGTSNPNLYWYRQAAGRGLQLLFYSVGIGQISSEVPQNLSASRPQDRQFILSSKKLLLSDSGFYLCAWSGGLAGGVGELFFGEGSRLTVL.

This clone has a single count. This CDR3 is CASSSSGAASADTQYF. CDR3 coding DNA: TGTGCCAGCAGCTCCAGCGGGGCCGCTTCCGCAGATACGCAGTATTTT. This sequence joins TRBV7-6 and TRBJ2-3; TRBD2 agrees at 7 bases. Losses at the gene ends were 4 bases for V and 4 bases for J; bases not matched to a gene: 11. The germline V gene has CDR1 SGHVS and CDR2 FNYEAQ. The CDR3 consists of 16 residues.

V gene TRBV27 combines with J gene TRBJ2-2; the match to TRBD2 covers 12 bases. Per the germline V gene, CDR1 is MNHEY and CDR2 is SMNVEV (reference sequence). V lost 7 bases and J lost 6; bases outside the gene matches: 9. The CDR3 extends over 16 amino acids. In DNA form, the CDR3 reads TGTGCCAGCAAGAACCGGGCTAGCGGGGGGGCCGGGGAGCTGTTTTTT. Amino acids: CASKNRASGGAGELFF.

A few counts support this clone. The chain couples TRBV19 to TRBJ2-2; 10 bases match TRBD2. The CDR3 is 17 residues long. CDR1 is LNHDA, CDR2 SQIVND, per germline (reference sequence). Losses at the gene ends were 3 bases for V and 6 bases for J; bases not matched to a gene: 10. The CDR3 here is CASSIPRLAGVAGELFF. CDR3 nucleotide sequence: TGTGCCAGTAGTATCCCCAGGCTAGCGGGGGTCGCCGGGGAGCTGTTTTTT.

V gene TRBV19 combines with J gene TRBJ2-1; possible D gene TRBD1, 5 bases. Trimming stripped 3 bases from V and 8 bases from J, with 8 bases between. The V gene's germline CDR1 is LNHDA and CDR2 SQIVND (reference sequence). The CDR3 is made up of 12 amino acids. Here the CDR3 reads CASSIMGHEQFF. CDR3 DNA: TGTGCCAGTAGTATCATGGGGCATGAGCAGTTCTTC.